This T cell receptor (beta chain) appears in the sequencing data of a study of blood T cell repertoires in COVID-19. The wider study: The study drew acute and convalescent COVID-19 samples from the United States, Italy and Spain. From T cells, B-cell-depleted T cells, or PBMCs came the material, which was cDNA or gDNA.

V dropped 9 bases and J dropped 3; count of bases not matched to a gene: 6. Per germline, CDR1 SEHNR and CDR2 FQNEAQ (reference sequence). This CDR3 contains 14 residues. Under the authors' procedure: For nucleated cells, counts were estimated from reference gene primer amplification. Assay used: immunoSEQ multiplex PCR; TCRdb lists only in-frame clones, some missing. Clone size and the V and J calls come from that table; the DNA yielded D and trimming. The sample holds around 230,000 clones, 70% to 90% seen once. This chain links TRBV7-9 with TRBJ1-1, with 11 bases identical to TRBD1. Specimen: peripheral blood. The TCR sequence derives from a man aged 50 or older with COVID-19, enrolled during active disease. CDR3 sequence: CASSGTGGYTEAFF. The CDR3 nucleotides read TGTGCCAGTTCGGGGACAGGGGGTTACACTGAAGCTTTCTTT.